The rows below give T cell receptor beta chains drawn from one sample of a study of blood T cell repertoires in COVID-19. Measured with immunoSEQ multiplex PCR; TCRdb has only the in-frame clones, and not every one. Of roughly 380,000 clones detected, 89% appear once; the ten largest clones hold about 1.6%. The sample comprised peripheral blood. The receptors come from a woman aged 40 to 50 with COVID-19, enrolled during active disease. Both conserved end residues are part of each CDR3. Each record gives: CDR3 length, V gene, clone size, D gene, J gene, CDR3 DNA, CDR3 protein. The D gene is left open where the match is weak. Not every row has a clone size; where given, it reads once, few, many or a size class.

CDR3 length: 14; V gene: TRBV19; clone size: -; D gene: -; J gene: TRBJ1-2; CDR3 DNA: TGTGCCAGTAGCCAAACAGGTTTCGGCTTCGGCTACACCTTC; CDR3 protein: CASSQTGFGFGYTF
CDR3 length: 15; V gene: TRBV6-6; clone size: -; D gene: -; J gene: TRBJ2-3; CDR3 DNA: TGTGCCAGCAGTTACGGCAGACTAAGCACAGATACGCAGTATTTT; CDR3 protein: CASSYGRLSTDTQYF
CDR3 length: 13; V gene: TRBV11-2; clone size: -; D gene: TRBD1; J gene: TRBJ1-2; CDR3 DNA: TGTGCCAGCAGCCGCGACAGGGCCTATGGCTACACCTTC; CDR3 protein: CASSRDRAYGYTF
CDR3 length: 13; V gene: TRBV6-5; clone size: -; D gene: -; J gene: TRBJ1-1; CDR3 DNA: TGTGCCAGCAGTTACGGGGGGGACACTGAAGCTTTCTTT; CDR3 protein: CASSYGGDTEAFF
CDR3 length: 13; V gene: TRBV30; clone size: -; D gene: TRBD1; J gene: TRBJ2-1; CDR3 DNA: TGTGCCTGGACCTGGGACAGGGCTAATGAGCAGTTCTTC; CDR3 protein: CAWTWDRANEQFF
CDR3 length: 14; V gene: TRBV5-1; clone size: -; D gene: -; J gene: TRBJ2-2; CDR3 DNA: TGCGCCAGCAGCTTTAGAGAGGGGGTCGGGGAGCTGTTTTTT; CDR3 protein: CASSFREGVGELFF
CDR3 length: 13; V gene: TRBV27; clone size: -; D gene: -; J gene: TRBJ1-1; CDR3 DNA: TGTGCCAGCAAGACCAGAGGGAGCACTGAAGCTTTCTTT; CDR3 protein: CASKTRGSTEAFF
CDR3 length: 14; V gene: TRBV11-3; clone size: -; D gene: TRBD2; J gene: TRBJ2-5; CDR3 DNA: TGTGCCAGCAGCCAGCGGGGGGCCCAAGAGACCCAGTACTTC; CDR3 protein: CASSQRGAQETQYF
CDR3 length: 15; V gene: TRBV7-3; clone size: -; D gene: TRBD1; J gene: TRBJ2-6; CDR3 DNA: TGTGCCAGCAGTTACAGGGGAGCTGGGGCCAACGTCCTGACTTTC; CDR3 protein: CASSYRGAGANVLTF
CDR3 length: 16; V gene: TRBV6-6; clone size: few; D gene: -; J gene: TRBJ1-3; CDR3 DNA: TGTGCCAGCAGTTACTCGATCTCGGGCTCTGGAAACACCATATATTTT; CDR3 protein: CASSYSISGSGNTIYF
CDR3 length: 15; V gene: TRBV6-1; clone size: -; D gene: -; J gene: TRBJ1-4; CDR3 DNA: TGTGCCAGCAGTGAGACGGCGGGGACGAATGAAAAACTGTTTTTT; CDR3 protein: CASSETAGTNEKLFF
CDR3 length: 15; V gene: TRBV10-3; clone size: -; D gene: TRBD1; J gene: TRBJ1-2; CDR3 DNA: TGTGCCATCAGTGAGGGACAGGCCGCTAACTATGGCTACACCTTC; CDR3 protein: CAISEGQAANYGYTF
CDR3 length: 13; V gene: TRBV10-2; clone size: -; D gene: -; J gene: TRBJ2-5; CDR3 DNA: TGCGCCAGCAGTCCGACAGCCGCAGAGACCCAGTACTTC; CDR3 protein: CASSPTAAETQYF
CDR3 length: 15; V gene: TRBV6-6; clone size: -; D gene: -; J gene: TRBJ1-1; CDR3 DNA: TGTGCCAGCAGTTACTACGGACAGTTGAACACTGAAGCTTTCTTT; CDR3 protein: CASSYYGQLNTEAFF
CDR3 length: 14; V gene: TRBV28; clone size: -; D gene: TRBD1; J gene: TRBJ1-1; CDR3 DNA: TGTGCCAGCCGGGGACAGTTCATGAACACTGAAGCTTTCTTT; CDR3 protein: CASRGQFMNTEAFF
CDR3 length: 11; V gene: TRBV12-3/TRBV12-4; clone size: -; D gene: -; J gene: TRBJ2-1; CDR3 DNA: TGTGCCAGCAGTTATCGGGATGAGCAGTTCTTC; CDR3 protein: CASSYRDEQFF
CDR3 length: 14; V gene: TRBV14; clone size: -; D gene: -; J gene: TRBJ2-7; CDR3 DNA: TGTGCCAGCAGCCAAAGATCGACAGGCTACGAGCAGTACTTC; CDR3 protein: CASSQRSTGYEQYF
CDR3 length: 14; V gene: TRBV18; clone size: -; D gene: TRBD1; J gene: TRBJ1-1; CDR3 DNA: TGTGCCAGCTCAGTCGGACAGGGAAACACTGAAGCTTTCTTT; CDR3 protein: CASSVGQGNTEAFF
CDR3 length: 14; V gene: TRBV7-3; clone size: once; D gene: TRBD1; J gene: TRBJ1-1; CDR3 DNA: TGTGCCAGCAGCTTACAACAGGGGGGCACTGAAGCTTTCTTT; CDR3 protein: CASSLQQGGTEAFF
CDR3 length: 15; V gene: TRBV30; clone size: once; D gene: TRBD1; J gene: TRBJ1-1; CDR3 DNA: TGTGCCTGGAGTGTCAGGCAGGGGGTAAACACTGAAGCTTTCTTT; CDR3 protein: CAWSVRQGVNTEAFF
CDR3 length: 16; V gene: TRBV19; clone size: -; D gene: -; J gene: TRBJ2-5; CDR3 DNA: TGTGCCAGTATATTCGGCCCTGGAGGGTGGAGGGAGACCCAGTACTTC; CDR3 protein: CASIFGPGGWRETQYF
CDR3 length: 15; V gene: TRBV5-6; clone size: -; D gene: -; J gene: TRBJ1-3; CDR3 DNA: TGTGCCAGCAGCTTGGGCAGGGGCTCTGGAAACACCATATATTTT; CDR3 protein: CASSLGRGSGNTIYF
CDR3 length: 17; V gene: TRBV6-1; clone size: -; D gene: TRBD1; J gene: TRBJ1-2; CDR3 DNA: TGTGCCAGCAGTGAAGCTGAGGGGTCGGGACAGATCTATGGCTACACCTTC; CDR3 protein: CASSEAEGSGQIYGYTF
CDR3 length: 12; V gene: TRBV14; clone size: -; D gene: -; J gene: TRBJ1-2; CDR3 DNA: TGTGCCAGCAGCCAAGGACAAACCGGCTACACCTTC; CDR3 protein: CASSQGQTGYTF
CDR3 length: 18; V gene: TRBV2; clone size: -; D gene: TRBD1; J gene: TRBJ1-1; CDR3 DNA: TGTGCCAGCAGTGAGGCCAGGGGGCAATCCTCCTCGAACACTGAAGCTTTCTTT; CDR3 protein: CASSEARGQSSSNTEAFF
CDR3 length: 14; V gene: TRBV7-2; clone size: -; D gene: TRBD1; J gene: TRBJ2-5; CDR3 DNA: TGTGCCAGCAGCCCCTCAGAAGGGGGCTCGACCCAGTACTTC; CDR3 protein: CASSPSEGGSTQYF
CDR3 length: 14; V gene: TRBV6-2/TRBV6-3; clone size: -; D gene: TRBD1; J gene: TRBJ2-7; CDR3 DNA: TGTGCCAGCAGTTACGACAGGGGGCTGTACGAGCAGTACTTC; CDR3 protein: CASSYDRGLYEQYF
CDR3 length: 15; V gene: TRBV6-2/TRBV6-3; clone size: -; D gene: TRBD2; J gene: TRBJ2-7; CDR3 DNA: TGTGCCAGCAGTTATCCCCTAGCGGTGGAGGAATGGCAGTACTTC; CDR3 protein: CASSYPLAVEEWQYF
CDR3 length: 14; V gene: TRBV27; clone size: -; D gene: TRBD2; J gene: TRBJ2-7; CDR3 DNA: TGTGCCAGCATTGGTGAGGGAGGGCCCTACGAGCAGTACTTC; CDR3 protein: CASIGEGGPYEQYF
CDR3 length: 16; V gene: TRBV4-3; clone size: -; D gene: -; J gene: TRBJ1-2; CDR3 DNA: TGCGCCAGCAGCCAAGATCGGAGCGGGGACTTTTATGGCTACACCTTC; CDR3 protein: CASSQDRSGDFYGYTF
CDR3 length: 17; V gene: TRBV4-2; clone size: -; D gene: TRBD2; J gene: TRBJ2-5; CDR3 DNA: TGTGCCAGCAGCCAAGGACTAGCGGGGGCCGGCGAAGAGACCCAGTACTTC; CDR3 protein: CASSQGLAGAGEETQYF
CDR3 length: 14; V gene: TRBV2; clone size: -; D gene: -; J gene: TRBJ2-1; CDR3 DNA: TGTGCCAGCAGTGAAGTTAATAGCTCCCATGAGCAGTTCTTC; CDR3 protein: CASSEVNSSHEQFF
CDR3 length: 15; V gene: TRBV21-1; clone size: -; D gene: -; J gene: TRBJ1-2; CDR3 DNA: TGTGCCAGCGTGAGGGAGGGCCCAATTAACTATGGCTACACCTTC; CDR3 protein: CASVREGPINYGYTF
CDR3 length: 14; V gene: TRBV5-5; clone size: -; D gene: -; J gene: TRBJ2-3; CDR3 DNA: TGTGCCAGCAGCTTGAATCCTAGCACAGATAAGCAGTATTTT; CDR3 protein: CASSLNPSTDKQYF
CDR3 length: 13; V gene: TRBV19; clone size: once; D gene: TRBD1; J gene: TRBJ1-2; CDR3 DNA: TGTGCCAGTAGTATAGGACAGGGTGATGGCTACACCTTC; CDR3 protein: CASSIGQGDGYTF